This TCR beta chain was observed in a study of blood T cell repertoires in COVID-19. Study overall: Whether acute or convalescent, the COVID-19 samples came from the United States, Italy and Spain. T cells, B-cell-depleted T cells, or PBMCs provided the cDNA or gDNA that served as material.

Authors' analysis steps: It was from reference gene primer amplification that nucleated cell counts were estimated. Generated by immunoSEQ multiplex PCR, the TCRdb table keeps only in-frame clones and is missing some. The V and J calls and the clone size are those of that table, but D and trimming were determined from the DNA. The data show approximately 260,000 clones, with about 91% seen just once and roughly 1.2% held by the top ten. The CDR3 is 17 residues long. From germline, CDR1 is LNHDA and CDR2 SQIVND (reference sequence). Trimming removed 1 base from V and 0 bases from J, with 16 bases in between. The participants were between 18 and 89 years old and came from about two dozen US areas.

The material sequenced was PBMCs or T cells enriched from blood (not recorded which). This TCR was sampled from a woman in her 40s with acute COVID-19. This chain joins TRBV19 and TRBJ2-7; the D gene is possibly TRBD2 (6 bases). CDR3 loop: CASSIAWAEGVSYEQYF. The DNA for the CDR3 is TGTGCCAGTAGTATAGCCTGGGCGGAGGGTGTCTCCTACGAGCAGTACTTC.